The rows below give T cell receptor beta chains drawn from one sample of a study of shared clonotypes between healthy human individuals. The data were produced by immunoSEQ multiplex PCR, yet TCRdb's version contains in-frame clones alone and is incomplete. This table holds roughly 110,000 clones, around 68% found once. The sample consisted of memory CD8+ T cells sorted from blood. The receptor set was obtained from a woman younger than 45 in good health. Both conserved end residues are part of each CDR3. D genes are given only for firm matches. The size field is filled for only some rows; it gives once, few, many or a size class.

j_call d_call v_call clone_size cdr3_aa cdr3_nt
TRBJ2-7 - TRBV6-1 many CASSEGVGGPTGEQYF TGTGCCAGCAGTGAAGGGGTCGGGGGCCCCACTGGGGAGCAGTACTTC
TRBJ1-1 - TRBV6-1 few CASHWGLPNTEAFF TGTGCCAGCCACTGGGGGTTGCCTAACACTGAAGCTTTCTTT
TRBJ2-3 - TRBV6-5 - CASSLIGDTQYF TGTGCCAGCAGTCTAATAGGCGATACGCAGTATTTT
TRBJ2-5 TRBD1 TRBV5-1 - CASSSRRDRGGSETQYF TGCGCCAGCAGCTCCCGCCGGGACAGGGGAGGATCAGAGACCCAGTACTTC
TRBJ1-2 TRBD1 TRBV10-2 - CASRTGTGYGYTF TGCGCCAGCAGGACAGGGACTGGTTATGGCTACACCTTC
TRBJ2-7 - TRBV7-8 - CASSFRGPTYEQYF TGTGCCAGCAGCTTTAGAGGGCCGACCTACGAGCAGTACTTC
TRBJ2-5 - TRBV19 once CASSDRETQYF TGTGCCAGTAGTGACCGAGAGACCCAGTACTTC
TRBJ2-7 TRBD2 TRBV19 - CASSSLAGDYEQYF TGTGCCAGTAGTAGTCTAGCGGGAGACTACGAGCAGTACTTC
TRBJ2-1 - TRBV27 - CASRGSYNEQFF TGTGCCAGCAGGGGCTCCTACAATGAGCAGTTCTTC
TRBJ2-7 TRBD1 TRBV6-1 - CASSEAEGALWEQYF TGTGCCAGCAGTGAAGCCGAGGGGGCGCTTTGGGAGCAGTACTTC
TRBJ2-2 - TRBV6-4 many CASSNRDTGELFF TGTGCCAGCAGTAACAGGGACACCGGGGAGCTGTTTTTT
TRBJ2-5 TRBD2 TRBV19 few CASSNRLAVGKETQYF TGTGCCAGTAGTAACAGACTAGCGGTCGGGAAAGAGACCCAGTACTTC
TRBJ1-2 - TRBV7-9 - CASSLAGGFWDVGYTF TGTGCCAGCAGCTTAGCTGGTGGATTTTGGGACGTTGGCTACACCTTC
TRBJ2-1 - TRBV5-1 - CASSSQSSYNEQFF TGCGCCAGCAGCTCCCAAAGCTCCTACAATGAGCAGTTCTTC
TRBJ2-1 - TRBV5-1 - CASSPDGGTYNEQFF TGCGCCAGCAGCCCGGATGGGGGCACCTACAATGAGCAGTTCTTC
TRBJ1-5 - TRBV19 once CASSISGSNQPQHF TGTGCCAGTAGTATTTCGGGGAGCAATCAGCCCCAGCATTTT
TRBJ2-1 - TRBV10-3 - CASGGTGTYNEQFF TGTGCCAGCGGGGGGACAGGGACTTACAATGAGCAGTTCTTC
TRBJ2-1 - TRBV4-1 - CASSQLLGYEQFF TGCGCCAGCAGCCAATTACTGGGCTATGAGCAGTTCTTC
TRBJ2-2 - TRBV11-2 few CASSLAHTNGELFF TGTGCCAGCAGCTTAGCACACACGAACGGGGAGCTGTTTTTT
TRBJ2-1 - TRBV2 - CASSLGEQFF TGTGCCAGCAGTCTTGGTGAGCAGTTCTTC
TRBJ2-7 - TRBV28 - CASSVAGASDEQYF TGTGCCAGCAGCGTAGCCGGGGCATCCGACGAGCAGTACTTC
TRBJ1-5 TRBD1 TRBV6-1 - CASSSRQGLQPQHF TGTGCCAGCAGTAGCAGACAGGGTTTGCAGCCCCAGCATTTT
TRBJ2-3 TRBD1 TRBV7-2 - CASSPDRASTQYF TGTGCCAGCAGCCCAGACAGGGCAAGTACGCAGTATTTT
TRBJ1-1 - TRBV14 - CASSQDRMRTAEAFF TGTGCCAGCAGCCAAGATAGGATGCGGACAGCTGAAGCTTTCTTT
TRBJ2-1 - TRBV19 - CASSIPQRGPRLHRYEQFF TGTGCCAGTAGTATCCCCCAGAGAGGGCCGCGGTTGCATCGCTATGAGCAGTTCTTC
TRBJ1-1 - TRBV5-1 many CASSLGRSGTNTEAFF TGCGCCAGCAGCTTGGGTCGTTCCGGAACGAACACTGAAGCTTTCTTT